This T cell receptor (beta chain) was observed in a study of T-cell reconstitution after alpha-beta-depleted transplantation in children. The V gene's germline CDR1 is SQVTM and CDR2 ANQGSEA. This CDR3 region has 14 residues. Trimming pared 4 bases from V and 0 bases from J, leaving 12 bases between. During its preparation, the TCRbeta library received unique molecular identifiers. MiXCR, applied by TCRdb to the PCR reads, yields one record per CDR3 protein. The sample consists of around 450,000 distinct CDR3 sequences, around 15% of them appearing once. On this clonotype itself: As yet, its antigen is unknown.

General study points: T cells produced anew were the main source of T-cell counts and diversity one year after transplant. Expanded graft clones numbering several hundred reportedly gave rise to alpha-beta T cells about two months after transplant. Surviving recipient T cells and thymic progenitors produced the high day-60 TCRbeta diversity seen in some patients.

V usage is TRBV29-1 and J usage is TRBJ1-2; no clear D gene. The TCR was taken from a boy younger than two who had a stem cell transplant for Wiskott-Aldrich syndrome, so the T cells may come from the graft donor. The material was PBMCs, mostly from graft donor cells, obtained 360 days after TCRalphabeta/CD19-depleted stem cell transplant. The CDR3, as DNA: TGCAGCGTTGTGGCTTTGTTTTCTAACTATGGCTACACCTTC. Amino acid sequence: CSVVALFSNYGYTF.